The 20 T cell receptor beta chains in this list originate from one sample, sequenced in a study of lymphopenia after photon versus proton radiotherapy. Measured with immunoSEQ multiplex PCR; TCRdb has only the in-frame clones, and not every one. The data hold 83,000 or so clones, with around four fifths observed a single time. The specimen comprised peripheral blood, sampled from a patient treated with proton-based radiotherapy. The source is a man aged 60-69 years with pancreatic cancer.

The chain recombines TRBV28 with TRBJ1-4, with D uncertain. The CDR3 runs 13 residues. The ends were cut back, 5 bases at V and 5 bases at J, with 9 bases in the middle. Germline assignment: CDR1 MDHEN and CDR2 SYDVKM. The CDR3 DNA sequence: TGTGCCAGCAGTAGGCAGATGAATGAAAAACTGTTTTTT. Residues: CASSRQMNEKLFF.

The rearrangement uses TRBV4-1 and TRBJ1-5; no clear D. The germline CDR1 and CDR2 sequences are MGHRA and YSYEKL. V was cut by 2 bases and J by 5 bases, with 10 bases left in between. CDR3 size: 14 residues. CDR3 sequence (DNA): TGCGCCAGCAGCCAACTCTCCTCGGATCAGCCCCAGCATTTT. This codes for CASSQLSSDQPQHF.

This clone was counted a few times. This chain links TRBV28 with TRBJ1-4; TRBD1 is a possible D gene (5 bases). V gave up 2 bases and J gave up 2 bases, with 9 bases separating them. This CDR3 region has 15 residues. The germline V gene encodes CDR1 MDHEN and CDR2 SYDVKM. Here the CDR3 reads CASSLPGPTNEKLFF. The CDR3 coding sequence is TGTGCCAGCAGTTTACCGGGACCGACTAATGAAAAACTGTTTTTT. Complete variable domain (other parts from reference TRBV28 and TRBJ1-4): DVKVTQSSRYLVKRTGEKVFLECVQDMDHENMFWYRQDPGLGLRLIYFSYDVKMKEKGDIPEGYSVSREKKERFSLILESASTNQTSMYLCASSLPGPTNEKLFFGSGTQLSVL.

V gene TRBV4-1 combines with J gene TRBJ2-1; 14 nucleotides match TRBD2. Losses at the gene ends were 4 bases for V and 8 bases for J; bases not matched to a gene: 4. CDR3 length equals 15 residues. The germline CDR1 and CDR2 sequences are MGHRA and YSYEKL. CDR3 loop: CASSPTSGRAYEQFF. CDR3 bases: TGCGCCAGCAGCCCGACTAGCGGGAGGGCCTATGAGCAGTTCTTC.

This clone came up a few times. This sequence joins TRBV28 and TRBJ1-1; TRBD1 might be the D (5 bases). CDR1 is MDHEN, CDR2 SYDVKM, per germline. The V and J ends lost 10 bases and 1 base respectively, with 7 bases between them. The CDR3 consists of 11 residues. The CDR3 loop reads CAIGTNTEAFF. CDR3 nucleotides: TGTGCCATCGGGACGAACACTGAAGCTTTCTTT.

CDR3 region: CASSPRDSLEGKLFF. The DNA of the CDR3 is TGTGCCAGCAGCCCCCGGGACAGCCTCGAGGGAAAACTGTTTTTT. The chain couples TRBV7-6 to TRBJ1-4; TRBD1 agrees at 7 bases. The CDR3 runs 15 residues. The J segment lost 10 bases and the V segment lost 5 bases, leaving 13 bases of the junction unmatched. Germline lookup yields CDR1 SGHVS and CDR2 FNYEAQ.

The chain couples TRBV19 to TRBJ2-3, with D perhaps matching TRBD1 or TRBD2 (5 bases each). The V gene's germline CDR1 is LNHDA and CDR2 SQIVND (reference sequence). Deletions cut 5 bases from V and 1 base from J, with 13 bases between. The CDR3 has 15 amino acids. This CDR3 reads CASSGTHPGTDTQYF. CDR3 in DNA: TGTGCCAGTAGTGGGACCCATCCGGGCACAGATACGCAGTATTTT.

The chain uses TRBV5-3 and TRBJ2-2; D may be TRBD1 or TRBD2 (5 bases each). TRBV5-3 is an ORF, and what it does is uncertain. The CDR3 spans 16 residues. V was clipped by 3 bases and J by 5 bases, with 17 bases between them. In DNA form, the CDR3 reads TGTGCCAGAAGCTCCGACCGGGACCGATTTACCGGGGAGCTGTTTTTT. Protein product: CARSSDRDRFTGELFF.

V is TRBV7-2 and J is TRBJ2-5, with no clear D. The CDR3 loop spans 15 amino acids. CDR1 SGHTA and CDR2 FQGNSA come from the germline V gene. V gave up 5 bases and J gave up 2 bases, with 15 bases separating them. The CDR3 DNA sequence: TGTGCCAGCAGCCCGAACCCCACGAGGCAAGAGACCCAGTACTTC. It codes for CASSPNPTRQETQYF.

V and J are TRBV23-1 and TRBJ1-5; D gene ambiguous. TRBV23-1 qualifies as an ORF whose function is uncertain. The V and J ends lost 3 bases and 7 bases respectively, with 4 bases between them. The CDR3 spans 11 residues. The CDR3 spells CASSQQQPQHF. The CDR3 coding sequence is TGCGCCAGCAGTCAGCAGCAGCCCCAGCATTTT.

The chain combines TRBV2 with TRBJ2-5; 9 bases line up with TRBD1. TRBJ2-7 explains the end of the DNA better; the J call may be wrong. CDR3 length: 15 residues. Germline CDR1 reads SNHLY; CDR2 reads FYNNEI. CDR3 residues: CASSPLQTGGDEQYF. The CDR3 coding sequence is TGTGCCAGCAGTCCTCTTCAAACAGGGGGCGACGAGCAGTACTTC.

The sample holds one count of this clone. This chain links TRBV18 with TRBJ1-1; TRBD1 agrees at 11 bases. V lost 6 bases, J lost 5 bases, and 11 bases stayed unmatched. Germline V gene lookup returns CDR1 KGHSH and CDR2 LQKENI. CDR3 length: 16 residues. CDR3 sequence reads: CASSPRTGGSGTEAFF. CDR3 DNA sequence: TGTGCCAGCTCGCCTAGGACAGGGGGCTCGGGAACTGAAGCTTTCTTT.

The chain uses TRBV19 and TRBJ2-7; either TRBD1 or TRBD2 may fit D (5 bases each). The CDR3 length is 16 residues. Germline loops: CDR1 LNHDA, CDR2 SQIVND (reference sequence). Trimming took off 4 bases at V and 0 bases at J, with 16 bases between the two ends. In DNA form, the CDR3 reads TGTGCCAGTAGTAGGGTTGCCAGGGACCCCTCCTACGAGCAGTACTTC. It codes for CASSRVARDPSYEQYF.

The V call is TRBV6-5, the J call TRBJ2-5; D unclear. The CDR3 loop spans 12 amino acids. The V end was cut by 3 bases, the J end by 5 bases, with 7 bases between. Germline V gene sequence: CDR1 MNHEY, CDR2 SVGAGI. CDR3 DNA sequence: TGTGCCAGCAGTTATGTGGGGGAGACCCAGTACTTC. It translates to CASSYVGETQYF.

The chain employs TRBV7-9 and TRBJ2-7; 10 positions agree with TRBD1. V shed 6 bases, J shed 5 bases, and the junction held 7 bases outside the gene matches. The CDR3 extends over 14 amino acids. Germline V gene data show CDR1 as SEHNR and CDR2 as FQNEAQ (reference sequence). CDR3: CASRPGQGLHEQYF. In nucleotides, the CDR3 is TGTGCCAGCAGACCGGGACAGGGGCTCCACGAGCAGTACTTC. Supplemented by reference TRBV7-9 and TRBJ2-7, the full variable domain reads DTGVSQNPRHKITKRGQNVTFRCDPISEHNRLYWYRQTLGQGPEFLTYFQNEAQLEKSRLLSDRFSAERPKGSFSTLEIQRTEQGDSAMYLCASRPGQGLHEQYFGPGTRLTVT.

The V and J genes are TRBV5-5 and TRBJ1-1; a weak D match, TRBD1 (5 bases). This CDR3 is built from 12 residues. From germline, CDR1 is SGHKS and CDR2 YYEKEE (reference sequence). V was cut by 5 bases and J by 7 bases, with 12 bases left in between. CDR3 coding DNA: TGTGCCAGCAGTTCGACAGCGCTTGAAGCTTTCTTT. Its translation is CASSSTALEAFF.

The chain recombines TRBV7-9 with TRBJ1-4, with D uncertain. The CDR3 is made up of 16 amino acids. V gave up 7 bases and J gave up 6 bases, with 21 bases separating them. CDR1 is SEHNR and CDR2 is FQNEAQ in the germline V gene (reference sequence). CDR3: CASNLEEGRAYEKLFF. In nucleotides, the CDR3 is TGTGCCAGCAACCTCGAGGAAGGGAGAGCCTATGAAAAACTGTTTTTT.

V gene TRBV6-5 combines with J gene TRBJ2-3, with a weak D call TRBD2 (5 bases). The CDR3 length is 15 residues. CDR1 is MNHEY, CDR2 SVGAGI, per germline. V lost 6 bases to trimming and J lost 2 bases, with 15 bases between them. The DNA of the CDR3 is TGTGCCAGCAGGCTCTTGGGAGTTCTCACAGATACGCAGTATTTT. This sequence encodes CASRLLGVLTDTQYF.

A few counts support this clone. V is TRBV11-2 and J is TRBJ2-4, with D possibly matching TRBD1 (6 bases). The ends were cut back, 3 bases at V and 0 bases at J, with 18 bases in the middle. This CDR3 is 18 amino acids long. CDR1 SGHAT and CDR2 FQNNGV come from the germline V gene. CDR3 DNA: TGTGCCAGCAGCTTTGGCCCACAGGGATCACTAGCCAAAAACATTCAGTACTTC. Protein product: CASSFGPQGSLAKNIQYF.

The chain couples TRBV7-2 to TRBJ1-2, with D uncertain. CDR3 size: 16 residues. Trimming cost V 1 base and J 9 bases, with 21 bases left between them. Germline assignment: CDR1 SGHTA and CDR2 FQGNSA. The CDR3 loop reads CASSLEFSTRTKRYTF. CDR3 DNA: TGTGCCAGCAGCTTAGAATTTTCAACAAGAACCAAACGCTACACCTTC. Full variable domain (outside the CDR3, taken from reference TRBV7-2 and TRBJ1-2): GAGVSQSPSNKVTEKGKDVELRCDPISGHTALYWYRQSLGQGLEFLIYFQGNSAPDKSGLPSDRFSAERTGGSVSTLTIQRTQQEDSAVYLCASSLEFSTRTKRYTFGSGTRLTVV.